Shown below are 17 T cell receptor beta chains from a single sample sequenced in a study of blood T cell repertoires in COVID-19. Measured with immunoSEQ multiplex PCR; TCRdb has only the in-frame clones, and not every one. This sample has a few hundred thousand clones, with 85% to 90% found just once. Sequencing was done on a sample of peripheral blood. The receptor set was obtained from a man under 40 with acute or convalescent COVID-19.

V and J are TRBV7-3 and TRBJ2-1; 8 nucleotides match TRBD2. Trimming at V came to 4 bases and at J to 9 bases, leaving 11 bases not matched to a gene. CDR3 length: 15 amino acids. The V gene's germline CDR1 is SGHTA and CDR2 FQGTGA. The CDR3 region is CASSSGSGGPGEQFF. CDR3 in DNA: TGTGCCAGCAGCTCAGGATCGGGGGGGCCTGGTGAGCAGTTCTTC.

The rearrangement links TRBV19 to TRBJ1-1, with D maybe TRBD1 (6 bases). From germline, CDR1 is LNHDA and CDR2 SQIVND (reference sequence). The CDR3 consists of 15 residues. V shed 3 bases and J shed 1 base, with 12 bases lying between them. The CDR3 coding sequence is TGTGCCAGTAGTATTTCCCTACAGGGGAACACTGAAGCTTTCTTT. Its translation is CASSISLQGNTEAFF.

The rearrangement links TRBV2 to TRBJ1-1, with unresolved D. The V gene's germline CDR1 is SNHLY and CDR2 FYNNEI. Trimming cost V 5 bases and J 1 base, with 11 bases left between them. This CDR3 has 14 amino acids. The CDR3 region has the DNA TGTGCCAGCAGTCGGTCCAGGCAGAACACTGAAGCTTTCTTT. Its translation: CASSRSRQNTEAFF.

CDR3 DNA sequence: TGTGCCACCAGCGCCGGGACAGGGCGGGGGTACGAGCAGTACTTC. Translated: CATSAGTGRGYEQYF. The V and J genes are TRBV15 and TRBJ2-7; 9 nucleotides agree with TRBD1. V lost 5 bases and J lost 4; bases outside the gene matches: 9. The germline gives CDR1 LNHNV, CDR2 YYDKDF (reference sequence). The CDR3 is 15 amino acids.

The chain has TRBV28 and TRBJ2-7, with 7 bases aligning to TRBD1. CDR3 length equals 14 residues. Germline V gene data show CDR1 as MDHEN and CDR2 as SYDVKM. Trimming took 8 bases from V and 3 from J; bases not matched to a gene: 10. The CDR3 DNA reads TGTGCCAGCGAGATTTGGGACAGTTTCTACGAGCAGTACTTC. This encodes CASEIWDSFYEQYF. Using reference TRBV28 and TRBJ2-7 for the parts outside the CDR3, the full variable domain is DVKVTQSSRYLVKRTGEKVFLECVQDMDHENMFWYRQDPGLGLRLIYFSYDVKMKEKGDIPEGYSVSREKKERFSLILESASTNQTSMYLCASEIWDSFYEQYFGPGTRLTVT.

The CDR3 is CASSIFGAGGNYEQYF. CDR3 DNA sequence: TGTGCCAGTAGTATTTTTGGGGCGGGAGGAAACTACGAGCAGTACTTC. This rearrangement joins TRBV19 to TRBJ2-7; 8 bases align to TRBD2. The V gene end was trimmed by 3 bases and the J gene end by 3 bases; junction bases not matched to a gene: 10. CDR3 length equals 16 residues. The germline V gene encodes CDR1 LNHDA and CDR2 SQIVND (reference sequence).

The genes are TRBV4-1 and TRBJ1-2, with no clear D. V was shortened by 4 bases and J by 1 base, with 7 bases between the two germline ends. Germline V gene data show CDR1 as MGHRA and CDR2 as YSYEKL. The CDR3 has 13 residues. CDR3: CASSPGVNYGYTF. The DNA of the CDR3 is TGCGCCAGCAGCCCCGGAGTTAACTATGGCTACACCTTC.

The DNA of the CDR3 is TGTGCCAGCAGCGTAGGAGTCAGGGTGCAAGAAAAACTGTTTTTT. Translated, it gives CASSVGVRVQEKLFF. The J gene is TRBJ1-4, the V gene TRBV9, with a tentative D call TRBD1 (5 bases). Trimming removed 0 bases at V and 8 bases at J, with 14 bases between. CDR1 is SGDLS and CDR2 is YYNGEE in the germline V gene. This CDR3 contains 15 residues.

The gene calls are TRBV18 and TRBJ2-1, with 9 bases that match TRBD2. Looked up from germline, CDR1 is KGHSH and CDR2 is LQKENI. J was trimmed by 4 bases and V by 3 bases; bases with no gene match: 4. The CDR3 is 15 amino acids. CDR3 region: CASSPASGVYNEQFF. The CDR3 DNA is TGTGCCAGCTCACCGGCTAGCGGGGTATACAATGAGCAGTTCTTC.

The chain has TRBV6-5 and TRBJ1-4; TRBD1 agrees at 10 bases. The CDR3 extends over 16 amino acids. With V trimmed by 0 bases and J by 6 bases, 4 bases remained unmatched. From germline, CDR1 is MNHEY and CDR2 SVGAGI. The CDR3 region is CASSYSSGTGDEKLFF. CDR3 sequence (DNA): TGTGCCAGCAGTTACTCTTCCGGGACAGGGGATGAAAAACTGTTTTTT.

This clone came up once. The J gene is TRBJ2-7, the V gene TRBV18; a weak D match, TRBD1 (6 bases). CDR1 and CDR2 from the germline V gene are KGHSH and LQKENI. This CDR3 spans 14 amino acids. Trimming shortened V by 2 bases and J by 5 bases, and 13 bases separated the two germline ends. The CDR3 coding sequence is TGTGCCAGCTCACCAAATACAGGGACGGACGAGCAGTACTTC. It codes for CASSPNTGTDEQYF.

The chain combines TRBV7-9 with TRBJ1-1; D possibly corresponds to TRBD1 (6 bases). The ends were cut back, 8 bases at V and 13 bases at J, with 23 bases in the middle. The CDR3 has 13 amino acids. Germline CDR1 is SEHNR and CDR2 is FQNEAQ (reference sequence). CDR3 nucleotides: TGTGCCAGCCGGGAAGGACCGTCCCTGACAGGTTTCTTT. Translation: CASREGPSLTGFF.

The chain is built from TRBV28 and TRBJ1-4, with 7 bases lining up with TRBD1. J was trimmed by 9 bases and V by 5 bases; bases with no gene match: 15. Germline lookup yields CDR1 MDHEN and CDR2 SYDVKM. This CDR3 has 16 residues. The CDR3 region is CASSLGGQSGYQKLFF. CDR3 nucleotides: TGTGCCAGCAGTCTAGGGGGACAGAGCGGCTATCAAAAACTGTTTTTT. The full variable domain, with the rest looked up from reference TRBV28 and TRBJ1-4, is DVKVTQSSRYLVKRTGEKVFLECVQDMDHENMFWYRQDPGLGLRLIYFSYDVKMKEKGDIPEGYSVSREKKERFSLILESASTNQTSMYLCASSLGGQSGYQKLFFGSGTQLSVL.

In its sample, this clone was seen a few times. The chain uses TRBV7-9 and TRBJ1-2, with 7 bases that match TRBD1. Trimming cost V 5 bases and J 4 bases; bases outside gene matches: 10. CDR3 length equals 15 residues. The germline CDR1 and CDR2 sequences are SEHNR and FQNEAQ (reference sequence). This CDR3 is CASSAAAGGAYGYTF. The CDR3 DNA sequence: TGTGCCAGCAGCGCAGCGGCAGGGGGTGCCTATGGCTACACCTTC.

A single count supports this clone. The chain carries TRBV18 and TRBJ1-4; maybe TRBD1 (6 bases). This CDR3 is built from 17 residues. V shed 3 bases and J shed 5 bases, with 19 bases lying between them. Germline loops: CDR1 KGHSH, CDR2 LQKENI. The CDR3 reads CASSPSQTGMLNEKLFF. CDR3 in DNA: TGTGCCAGCTCACCCTCCCAAACAGGGATGCTAAATGAAAAACTGTTTTTT.

The chain joins TRBV6-5 to TRBJ1-6; no clear D gene. Per germline, CDR1 MNHEY and CDR2 SVGAGI. V was pared by 5 bases and J by 9 bases, with 14 bases between. CDR3 length: 14 residues. CDR3 DNA: TGTGCCAGCAGTACATACCCTGGCGGTTCACCCCTCCACTTT. Protein product: CASSTYPGGSPLHF.

The chain links TRBV12-3 or TRBV12-4 to TRBJ1-5; tentative D call: TRBD1 (5 bases). V lost 4 bases and J 6 bases, leaving 10 bases between the germline ends. The CDR3 has 13 amino acids. In nucleotides, the CDR3 is TGTGCCAGCAGTTCAGGGCGCAGTCAGCCCCAGCATTTT. Residues: CASSSGRSQPQHF.